This is a list of T cell receptor beta chains from one sample in a study of blood T cell repertoires in COVID-19. Libraries were prepared by immunoSEQ multiplex PCR; TCRdb keeps only in-frame clonotypes and omits some of them. Of around 180,000 clones in the sample, 88% were seen once. Sequencing used peripheral blood. Receptors originate from a woman in her twenties or thirties with acute or convalescent COVID-19. Both conserved end residues are part of each CDR3. Fields, in order: D gene, clone size, CDR3 length, J gene, V gene, CDR3 DNA, CDR3 protein. D genes are given only for firm matches. Only some rows state a clone size, as once, few, many or a class for expanded clones.

d_gene: NA
abundance: NA
len: 14
j_gene: TRBJ2-1
v_gene: TRBV5-4
CDR3nt: TGTGCCAGCAGCTCACCCAGGGTAGCAGGTGAGCAGTTCTTC
CDR3aa: CASSSPRVAGEQFF

d_gene: TRBD2
abundance: NA
len: 15
j_gene: TRBJ2-1
v_gene: TRBV28
CDR3nt: TGTGCCAGCAGTTCCCCCGGGACTAGCGGCAATGAGCAGTTCTTC
CDR3aa: CASSSPGTSGNEQFF

d_gene: TRBD1
abundance: NA
len: 15
j_gene: TRBJ2-1
v_gene: TRBV5-1
CDR3nt: TGCGCCAGCAGCTTGACTCTTACAGGGGGCAATGAGCAGTTCTTC
CDR3aa: CASSLTLTGGNEQFF

d_gene: TRBD1
abundance: NA
len: 13
j_gene: TRBJ1-5
v_gene: TRBV19
CDR3nt: TGTGCCAGTAGTACCCAGGGGGGACAGCCCCAGCATTTT
CDR3aa: CASSTQGGQPQHF

d_gene: NA
abundance: NA
len: 13
j_gene: TRBJ1-1
v_gene: TRBV6-5
CDR3nt: TGTGCCAGCAGTTCCCACAGGGACACTGAAGCTTTCTTT
CDR3aa: CASSSHRDTEAFF

d_gene: NA
abundance: NA
len: 15
j_gene: TRBJ2-1
v_gene: TRBV6-5
CDR3nt: TGTGCCAGCCAAGGACAGAGTCACTCCTACAATGAGCAGTTCTTC
CDR3aa: CASQGQSHSYNEQFF

d_gene: NA
abundance: NA
len: 15
j_gene: TRBJ2-7
v_gene: TRBV11-2
CDR3nt: TGTGCCAGCAGCTTATTTGGGCGGGGTGCCTACGAGCAGTACTTC
CDR3aa: CASSLFGRGAYEQYF

d_gene: TRBD1
abundance: NA
len: 14
j_gene: TRBJ2-7
v_gene: TRBV5-1
CDR3nt: TGCGCCAGCAGCCCTACCACAGGGGGCAACGAGCAGTACTTC
CDR3aa: CASSPTTGGNEQYF

d_gene: NA
abundance: NA
len: 15
j_gene: TRBJ2-1
v_gene: TRBV24-1
CDR3nt: TGTGCCACCAGTGACCCTCTTTTCGGCGGCAATGAGCAGTTCTTC
CDR3aa: CATSDPLFGGNEQFF

d_gene: NA
abundance: NA
len: 13
j_gene: TRBJ2-5
v_gene: TRBV9
CDR3nt: TGTGCCAGCAGCCCCCTCGGAGGAGAGACCCAGTACTTC
CDR3aa: CASSPLGGETQYF

d_gene: NA
abundance: NA
len: 15
j_gene: TRBJ1-1
v_gene: TRBV5-1
CDR3nt: TGCGCCAGCAGCTTTGGGCCGGGCGGGGGCACTGAAGCTTTCTTT
CDR3aa: CASSFGPGGGTEAFF

d_gene: NA
abundance: NA
len: 17
j_gene: TRBJ2-2
v_gene: TRBV30
CDR3nt: TGTGCCTCGCTCCCCTTAGCGTCGTACGCGAACACCGGGGAGCTGTTTTTT
CDR3aa: CASLPLASYANTGELFF

d_gene: NA
abundance: few
len: 13
j_gene: TRBJ2-7
v_gene: TRBV5-1
CDR3nt: TGCGCCAGCACCAGGGATTTCGGTGACGAGCAGTACTTC
CDR3aa: CASTRDFGDEQYF

d_gene: NA
abundance: NA
len: 12
j_gene: TRBJ2-2
v_gene: TRBV5-1
CDR3nt: TGCGCCAGCAGCTTGATTTCTGGGGAGCTGTTTTTT
CDR3aa: CASSLISGELFF

d_gene: NA
abundance: few
len: 16
j_gene: TRBJ1-5
v_gene: TRBV27
CDR3nt: TGTGCCAGCAGTTTTGAGGGGGGAGGGAACAATCAGCCCCAGCATTTT
CDR3aa: CASSFEGGGNNQPQHF

d_gene: NA
abundance: NA
len: 11
j_gene: TRBJ2-1
v_gene: TRBV6-1
CDR3nt: TGTGCCAGCAGTGAAGGGGGGGTGCAGTTCTTC
CDR3aa: CASSEGGVQFF